In this sample, the clone carrying this T cell receptor (beta chain) turned up a few times. Its antigen is not known. The data belong to a study of T cell repertoires in cytomegalovirus infection. Study-wide context: Public TCR beta signature analysis indicated the presence of both CMV infection and matching HLA type.

Findings of the study overall: HLA-C-restricted CMV clonotypes gave the most frequent clonotype in two of eight donors. There were carriers of CMV plus the relevant HLA, and cumulative public TCR beta family frequency identified them.

V shed 8 bases, J shed 4 bases, and the junction held 11 bases outside the gene matches. The germline CDR1 and CDR2 sequences are SGHAT and FQNNGV. The CDR3 length is 16 residues. Via MiXCR, TCRdb re-called the reads, giving one row per CDR3 protein. The data hold about a million distinct CDR3 sequences, with 30% to 40% observed a single time. The V gene is TRBV11-2, the J gene TRBJ2-2, with TRBD2 identical over 9 bases. The sample consisted of cultured CD8+ T cells from PBMCs, taken from culture after CMV antigen stimulation. This clonotype was sampled from a human donor in good health (CMV status not recorded). Some clones in this sample may be carry-over from other donors' samples. The chain's CDR3 is CASRPSAGGLTGELFF. The CDR3 DNA follows: TGTGCCAGCCGCCCCAGTGCGGGGGGGCTCACCGGGGAGCTGTTTTTT.